This TCR beta chain was found in a study of cytomegalovirus exposure and HLA in healthy donors. Note on this clone: Antigen: not known.

Notes on the study in general: One variant, a missense change in DCLRE1C, was linked in a later analysis to TCR beta V- and J-gene trimming. TCR beta chains numbering more than 150 were designated cytomegalovirus-associated. Sequencing had likely introduced a cluster of highly shared sequence variants as an artifact. Researchers left out some V segments, among them TRBV6-2 and TRBV6-3, as indistinguishable.

There are 13 residues in the CDR3. In germline, CDR1 is SGHAT, CDR2 FQNNGV. Trimming took off 3 bases at V and 2 bases at J, with 8 bases between the two ends. PCR was performed using 60 Vbeta and 13 Jbeta primers. Sequencing was performed with immunoSEQ multiplex PCR; in TCRdb, only in-frame clones are kept and a portion is missing. Among about 140,000 clones listed, more than 60% were seen once. J is TRBJ2-7 and V is TRBV11-2, with D tentatively TRBD1 (5 bases). This clonotype was obtained from a woman in her forties or fifties in good health and CMV-seropositive. Sequenced: PBMCs. The CDR3 is CASSFQGAYEQYF. The DNA of the CDR3 is TGTGCCAGCAGCTTCCAGGGTGCCTACGAGCAGTACTTC.